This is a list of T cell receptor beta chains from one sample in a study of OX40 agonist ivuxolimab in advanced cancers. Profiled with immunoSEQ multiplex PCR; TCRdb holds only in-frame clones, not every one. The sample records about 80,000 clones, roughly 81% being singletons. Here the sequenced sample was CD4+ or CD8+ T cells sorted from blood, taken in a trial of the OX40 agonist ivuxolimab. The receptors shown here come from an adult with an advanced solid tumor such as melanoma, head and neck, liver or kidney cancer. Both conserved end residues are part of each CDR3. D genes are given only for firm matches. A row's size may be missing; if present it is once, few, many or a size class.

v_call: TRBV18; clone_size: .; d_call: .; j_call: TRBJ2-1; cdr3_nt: TGTGCCAGCTCACCAAGTAGCGTTAACTACAATGAGCAGTTCTTC; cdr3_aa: CASSPSSVNYNEQFF
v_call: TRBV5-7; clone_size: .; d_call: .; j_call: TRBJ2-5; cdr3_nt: TGTGCCAGCAGCTTGCTCTTCCGAAGGGGCCAAATCCAAGAGACCCAGTACTTC; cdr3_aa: CASSLLFRRGQIQETQYF
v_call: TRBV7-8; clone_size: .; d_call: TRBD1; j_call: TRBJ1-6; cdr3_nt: TGTGCCAGCAGCGTTTCAGGGACAGGGGATTCACCCCTCCACTTT; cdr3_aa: CASSVSGTGDSPLHF
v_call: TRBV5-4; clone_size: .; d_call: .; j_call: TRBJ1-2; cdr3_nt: TGTGCCAGCAGCTTGAATAGAGGCTATGGCTACACCTTC; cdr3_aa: CASSLNRGYGYTF
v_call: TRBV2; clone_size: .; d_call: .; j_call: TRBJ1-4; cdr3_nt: TGTGCCAGCAGTGAACGTCGGGAAAAACTGTTTTTT; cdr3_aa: CASSERREKLFF
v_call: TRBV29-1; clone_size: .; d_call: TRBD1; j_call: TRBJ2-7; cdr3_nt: TGCAGCGTAAGGGACAGGGCCTCCTACGAGCAGTACTTC; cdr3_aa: CSVRDRASYEQYF
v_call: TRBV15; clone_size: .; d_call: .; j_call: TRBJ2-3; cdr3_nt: TGTGCCACCAGCAGAGCAGGGAACCCCACAGATACGCAGTATTTT; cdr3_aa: CATSRAGNPTDTQYF
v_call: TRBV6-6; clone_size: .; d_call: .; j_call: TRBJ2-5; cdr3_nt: TGTGCCAGCAGTTACTCGAATAACCGCCTCGAGACCCAGTACTTC; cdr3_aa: CASSYSNNRLETQYF
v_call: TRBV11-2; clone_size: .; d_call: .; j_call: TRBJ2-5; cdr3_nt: TGTGCCAGCAGCCCCGGTTGGGAGACCCAGTACTTC; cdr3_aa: CASSPGWETQYF
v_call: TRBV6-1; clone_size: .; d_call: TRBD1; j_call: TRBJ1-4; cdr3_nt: TGTGCCAGCAGGGGTACAGGGGCCGCTAATGAAAAACTGTTTTTT; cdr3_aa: CASRGTGAANEKLFF
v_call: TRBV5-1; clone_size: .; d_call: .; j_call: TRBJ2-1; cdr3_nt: TGCGCCAGCAGCGCATACAATGAGCAGTTCTTC; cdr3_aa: CASSAYNEQFF
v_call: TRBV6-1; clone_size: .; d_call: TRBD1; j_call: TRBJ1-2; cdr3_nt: TGTGCCAGCAGGGACAGGGGCTATGGCTACACCTTC; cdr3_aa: CASRDRGYGYTF
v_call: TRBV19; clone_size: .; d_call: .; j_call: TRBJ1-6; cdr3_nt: TGTGCCAGTAGTATCACCGGGCCAGATTTTAGGTCACCCCTCCACTTT; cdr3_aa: CASSITGPDFRSPLHF
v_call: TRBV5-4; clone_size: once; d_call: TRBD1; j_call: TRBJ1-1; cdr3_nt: TGTGCCAGCAGCGAAACACAGGGGAAGAACACTGAAGCTTTCTTT; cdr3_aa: CASSETQGKNTEAFF
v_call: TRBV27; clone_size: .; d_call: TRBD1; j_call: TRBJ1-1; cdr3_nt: TGTGCCAGCGGACTTCGGACAGGGAACACTGAAGCTTTCTTT; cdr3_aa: CASGLRTGNTEAFF
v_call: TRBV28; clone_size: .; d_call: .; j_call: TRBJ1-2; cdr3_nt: TGTGCCAGCAGTTTTGGAGGGGGGGAGCTTGGCTACACCTTC; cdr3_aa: CASSFGGGELGYTF
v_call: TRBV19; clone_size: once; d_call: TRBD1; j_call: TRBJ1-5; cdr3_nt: TGTGCCAGTAGTATTCAGGGACAGGGGGCTGGTCAGCCCCAGCATTTT; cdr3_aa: CASSIQGQGAGQPQHF
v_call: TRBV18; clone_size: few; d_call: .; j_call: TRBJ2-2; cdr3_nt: TGTGCCAGCTCAGTGCTAGCTCTCACCGGGGAGCTGTTTTTT; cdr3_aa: CASSVLALTGELFF
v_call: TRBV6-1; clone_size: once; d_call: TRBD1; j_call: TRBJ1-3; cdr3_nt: TGTGCCAGCAGAGGTTACCTGGACAGGGAAAACACCATATATTTT; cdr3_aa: CASRGYLDRENTIYF
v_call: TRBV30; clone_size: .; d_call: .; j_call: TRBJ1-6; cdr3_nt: TGTGCCTGGAGGCGTGCGGGTAGGGAGTCACCCCTCCACTTT; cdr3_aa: CAWRRAGRESPLHF
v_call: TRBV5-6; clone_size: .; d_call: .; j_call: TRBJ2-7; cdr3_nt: TGTGCCAGCAGTGAGTACGAGCAGTACTTC; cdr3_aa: CASSEYEQYF
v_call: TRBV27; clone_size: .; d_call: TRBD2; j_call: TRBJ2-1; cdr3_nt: TGTGCCAGCAGTTTAAAAGGACTAGTCCCCTACAATGAGCAGTTCTTC; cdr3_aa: CASSLKGLVPYNEQFF
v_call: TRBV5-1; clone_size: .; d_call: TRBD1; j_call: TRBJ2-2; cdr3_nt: TGCGCCAGCAGCTTGGAAGGGGGCCGGACCGGGGAGCTGTTTTTT; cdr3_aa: CASSLEGGRTGELFF
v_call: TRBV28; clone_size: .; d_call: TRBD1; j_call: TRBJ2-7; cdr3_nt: TGTGCCAGCACCGACAGGGTTTACGAGCAGTACTTC; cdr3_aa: CASTDRVYEQYF
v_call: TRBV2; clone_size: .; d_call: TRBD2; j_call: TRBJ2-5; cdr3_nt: TGTGCCAGCACCTTACTAGCGGGAAACGGAGAGACCCAGTACTTC; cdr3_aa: CASTLLAGNGETQYF
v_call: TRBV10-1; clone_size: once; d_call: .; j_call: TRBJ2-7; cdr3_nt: TGCGCCAGCAGTGAGTCGAATAGCTACGAGCAGTACTTC; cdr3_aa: CASSESNSYEQYF
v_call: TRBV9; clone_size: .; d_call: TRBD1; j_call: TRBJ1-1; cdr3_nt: TGTGCCAGCAGCGTAGAGGGACAGGGGGGGACTGAAGCTTTCTTT; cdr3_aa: CASSVEGQGGTEAFF
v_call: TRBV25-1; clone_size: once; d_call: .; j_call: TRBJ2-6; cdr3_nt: TGTGCCAGCAGTGAAACAGGGATAAGCTCTGGGGCCAACGTCCTGACTTTC; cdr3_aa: CASSETGISSGANVLTF
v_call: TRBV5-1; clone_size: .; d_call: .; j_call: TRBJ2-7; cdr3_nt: TGCGCCAGCAGCTCGGCTCTCTCCTACGAGCAGTACTTC; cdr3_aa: CASSSALSYEQYF
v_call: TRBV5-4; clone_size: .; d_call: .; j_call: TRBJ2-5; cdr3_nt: TGTGCCAGCAGCTTGAGGGGGGCGGGGACCCAGTACTTC; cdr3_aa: CASSLRGAGTQYF
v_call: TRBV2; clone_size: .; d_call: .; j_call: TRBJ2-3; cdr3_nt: TGTGCCAGCAACAGAAGACAGAGCACAGATACGCAGTATTTT; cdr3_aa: CASNRRQSTDTQYF
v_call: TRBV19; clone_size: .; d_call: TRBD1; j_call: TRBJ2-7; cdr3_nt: TGTGCCAGTAGCCACCAGGGGGCGAATGGGTACGAGCAGTACTTC; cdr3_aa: CASSHQGANGYEQYF
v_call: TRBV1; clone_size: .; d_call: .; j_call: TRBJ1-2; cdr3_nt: TGCACCAGCAGCCAAGGGTCCACAATTTACTATGGCTACACCTTC; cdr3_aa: CTSSQGSTIYYGYTF